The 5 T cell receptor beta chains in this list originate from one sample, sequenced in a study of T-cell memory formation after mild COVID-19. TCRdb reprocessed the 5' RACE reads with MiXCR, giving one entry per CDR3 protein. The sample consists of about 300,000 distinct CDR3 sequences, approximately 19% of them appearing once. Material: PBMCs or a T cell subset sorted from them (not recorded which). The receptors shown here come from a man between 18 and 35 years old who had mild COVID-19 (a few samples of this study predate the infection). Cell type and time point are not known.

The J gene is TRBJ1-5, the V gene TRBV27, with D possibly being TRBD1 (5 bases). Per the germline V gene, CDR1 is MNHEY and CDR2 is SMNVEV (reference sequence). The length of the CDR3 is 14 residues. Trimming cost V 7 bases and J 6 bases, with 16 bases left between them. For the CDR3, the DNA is TGTGCCAGCAAATCGAGGGGAATAGGTCAGCCCCAGCATTTT. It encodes CASKSRGIGQPQHF.

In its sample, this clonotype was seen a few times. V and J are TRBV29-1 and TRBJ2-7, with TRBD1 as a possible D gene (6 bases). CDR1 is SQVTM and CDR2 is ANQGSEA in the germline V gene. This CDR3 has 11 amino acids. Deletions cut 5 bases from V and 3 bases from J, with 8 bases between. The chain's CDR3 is CSVSRGYEQYF. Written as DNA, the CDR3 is TGCAGCGTTTCCAGGGGCTACGAGCAGTACTTC.

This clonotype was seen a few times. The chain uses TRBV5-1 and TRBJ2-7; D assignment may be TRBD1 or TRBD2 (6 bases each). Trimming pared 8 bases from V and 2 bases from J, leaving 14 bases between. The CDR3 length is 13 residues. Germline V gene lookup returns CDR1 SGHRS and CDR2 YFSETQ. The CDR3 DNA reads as TGCGCCAGTGGCCCGGGGGCCCCCTACGAGCAGTACGTC. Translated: CASGPGAPYEQYV.

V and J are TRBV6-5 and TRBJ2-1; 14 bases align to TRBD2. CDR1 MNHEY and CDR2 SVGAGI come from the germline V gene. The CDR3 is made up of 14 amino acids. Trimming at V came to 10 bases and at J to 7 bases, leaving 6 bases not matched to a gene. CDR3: CATRTSGGTNEQFF. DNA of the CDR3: TGTGCCACCCGGACTAGCGGGGGGACTAATGAGCAGTTCTTC.

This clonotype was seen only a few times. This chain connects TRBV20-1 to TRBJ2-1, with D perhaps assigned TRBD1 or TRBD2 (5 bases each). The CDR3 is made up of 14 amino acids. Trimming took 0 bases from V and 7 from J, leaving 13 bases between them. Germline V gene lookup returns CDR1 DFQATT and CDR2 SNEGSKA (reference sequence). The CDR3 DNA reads TGCAGTGCTAGAGATACCGGGACCTCAAATGAGCAGTTCTTC. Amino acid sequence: CSARDTGTSNEQFF.